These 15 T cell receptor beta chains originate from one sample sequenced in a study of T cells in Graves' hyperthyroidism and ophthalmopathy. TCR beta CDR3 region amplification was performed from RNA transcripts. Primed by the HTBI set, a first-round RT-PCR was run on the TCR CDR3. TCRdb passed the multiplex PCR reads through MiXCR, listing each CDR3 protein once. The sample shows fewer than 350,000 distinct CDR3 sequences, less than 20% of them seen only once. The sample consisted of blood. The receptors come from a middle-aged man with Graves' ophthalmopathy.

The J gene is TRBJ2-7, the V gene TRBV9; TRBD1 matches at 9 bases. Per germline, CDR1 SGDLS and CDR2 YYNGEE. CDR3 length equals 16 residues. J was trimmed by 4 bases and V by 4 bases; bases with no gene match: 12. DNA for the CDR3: TGTGCCAGCAGCTTTGGGACAGGGAACATGGGATACGAGCAGTACTTC. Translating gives CASSFGTGNMGYEQYF. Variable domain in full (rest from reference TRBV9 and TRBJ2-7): DSGVTQTPKHLITATGQRVTLRCSPRSGDLSVYWYQQSLDQGLQFLIQYYNGEERAKGNILERFSAQQFPDLHSELNLSSLELGDSALYFCASSFGTGNMGYEQYFGPGTRLTVT.

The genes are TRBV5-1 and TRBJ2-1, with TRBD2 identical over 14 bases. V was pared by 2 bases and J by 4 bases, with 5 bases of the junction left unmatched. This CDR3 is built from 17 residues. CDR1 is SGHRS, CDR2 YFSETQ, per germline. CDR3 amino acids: CASSFGLAGGTYNEQFF. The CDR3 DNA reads TGCGCCAGCAGCTTCGGACTAGCGGGAGGAACTTACAATGAGCAGTTCTTC.

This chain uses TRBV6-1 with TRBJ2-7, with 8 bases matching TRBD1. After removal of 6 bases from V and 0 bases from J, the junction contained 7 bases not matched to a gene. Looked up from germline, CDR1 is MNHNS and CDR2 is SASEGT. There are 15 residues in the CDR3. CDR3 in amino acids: CASSPRGLDSYEQYF. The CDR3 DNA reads TGTGCCAGCAGCCCCAGGGGGCTAGACTCCTACGAGCAGTACTTC.

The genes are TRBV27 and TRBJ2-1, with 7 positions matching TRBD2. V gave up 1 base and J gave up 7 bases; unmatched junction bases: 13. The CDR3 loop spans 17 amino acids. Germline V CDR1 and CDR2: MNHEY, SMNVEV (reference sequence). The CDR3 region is CASSLLGRAGSGNEQFF. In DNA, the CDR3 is TGTGCCAGCAGTTTATTGGGTCGAGCGGGAAGCGGAAATGAGCAGTTCTTC.

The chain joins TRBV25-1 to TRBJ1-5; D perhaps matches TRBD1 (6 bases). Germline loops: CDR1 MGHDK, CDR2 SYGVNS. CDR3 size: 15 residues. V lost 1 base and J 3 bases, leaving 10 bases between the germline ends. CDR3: CASSEWGGPNQPQHF. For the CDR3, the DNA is TGTGCCAGCAGTGAATGGGGGGGGCCCAATCAGCCCCAGCATTTT.

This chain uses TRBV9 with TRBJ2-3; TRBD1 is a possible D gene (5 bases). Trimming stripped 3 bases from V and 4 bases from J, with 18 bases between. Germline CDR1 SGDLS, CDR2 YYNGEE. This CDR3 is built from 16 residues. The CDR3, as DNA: TGTGCCAGCAGCGATCGGACACCCGCCGGTTCAGATACGCAGTATTTT. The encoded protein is CASSDRTPAGSDTQYF.

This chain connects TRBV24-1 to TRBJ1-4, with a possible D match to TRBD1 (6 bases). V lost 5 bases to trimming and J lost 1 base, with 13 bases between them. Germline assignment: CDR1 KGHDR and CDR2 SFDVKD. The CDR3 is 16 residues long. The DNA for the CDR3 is TGTGCCACCAGTGCTGGGGGCACGGGAACTAATGAAAAACTGTTTTTT. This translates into CATSAGGTGTNEKLFF.

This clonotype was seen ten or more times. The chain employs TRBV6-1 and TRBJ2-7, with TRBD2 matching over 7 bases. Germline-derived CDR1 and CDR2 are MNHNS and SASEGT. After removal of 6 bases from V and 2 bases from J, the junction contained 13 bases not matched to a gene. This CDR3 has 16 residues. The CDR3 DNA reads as TGTGCCAGCAGCCCGAGAGGTGGGGGGGAGCCCTACGAGCAGTACTTC. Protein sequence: CASSPRGGGEPYEQYF.

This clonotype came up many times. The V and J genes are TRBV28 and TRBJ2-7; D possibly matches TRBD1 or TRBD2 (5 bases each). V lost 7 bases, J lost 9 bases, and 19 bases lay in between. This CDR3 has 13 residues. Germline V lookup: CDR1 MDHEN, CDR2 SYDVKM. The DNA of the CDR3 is TGTGCCAGCACCCCCAACGTCATGGGGGTGCAGTACTTC. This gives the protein CASTPNVMGVQYF.

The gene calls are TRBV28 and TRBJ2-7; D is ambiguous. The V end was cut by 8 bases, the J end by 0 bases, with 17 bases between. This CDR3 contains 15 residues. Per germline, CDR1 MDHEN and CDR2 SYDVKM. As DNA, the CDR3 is TGTGCCAGCCACCCGGCGCAGATCATCTCCTACGAGCAGTACTTC. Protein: CASHPAQIISYEQYF.

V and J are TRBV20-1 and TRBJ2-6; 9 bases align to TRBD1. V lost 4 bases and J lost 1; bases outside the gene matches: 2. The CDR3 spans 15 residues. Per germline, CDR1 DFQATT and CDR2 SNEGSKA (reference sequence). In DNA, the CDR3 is TGCAGTGCTAAGGGGACAGGGTCTGGGGCCAACGTCCTGACTTTC. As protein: CSAKGTGSGANVLTF.

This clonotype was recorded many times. The CDR3: CASSSAPGDRGLFDYGYTF. The CDR3 bases are TGTGCCAGCAGTTCCGCCCCCGGGGACAGGGGGCTATTTGACTATGGCTACACCTTC. The chain joins TRBV28 to TRBJ1-2, with 12 bases identical to TRBD1. Germline values: CDR1 MDHEN, CDR2 SYDVKM. The CDR3 has 19 residues. V lost 4 bases, J lost 3 bases, and 15 bases stayed unmatched.

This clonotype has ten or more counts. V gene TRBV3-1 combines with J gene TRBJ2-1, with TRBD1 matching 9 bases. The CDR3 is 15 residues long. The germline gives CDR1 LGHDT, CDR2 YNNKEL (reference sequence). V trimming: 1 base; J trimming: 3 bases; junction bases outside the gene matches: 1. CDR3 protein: CASSQAGQGYNEQFF. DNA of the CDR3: TGTGCCAGCAGCCAAGCGGGACAGGGCTACAATGAGCAGTTCTTC.

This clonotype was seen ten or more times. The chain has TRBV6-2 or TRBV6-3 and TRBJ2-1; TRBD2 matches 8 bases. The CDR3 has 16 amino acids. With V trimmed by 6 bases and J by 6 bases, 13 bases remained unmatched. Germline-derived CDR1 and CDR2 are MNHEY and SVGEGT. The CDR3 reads CASSWGLDEGSNEQFF. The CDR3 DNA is TGTGCCAGCAGCTGGGGACTAGATGAAGGAAGCAATGAGCAGTTCTTC.

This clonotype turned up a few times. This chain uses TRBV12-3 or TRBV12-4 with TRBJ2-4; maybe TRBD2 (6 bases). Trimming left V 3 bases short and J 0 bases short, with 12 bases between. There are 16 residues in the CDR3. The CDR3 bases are TGTGCCAGCAGTTTCCGGGCGGGACTAGCCAAAAACATTCAGTACTTC. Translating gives CASSFRAGLAKNIQYF.